Listed below are T cell receptor beta chains from one sample, sequenced in a study of OX40 agonist ivuxolimab in advanced cancers. Method: immunoSEQ multiplex PCR; TCRdb's copy keeps in-frame clones and lacks some. The sample includes around 88,000 clones, about 90% of them seen just once. The starting material was CD4+ or CD8+ T cells sorted from blood, obtained in a trial of the OX40 agonist ivuxolimab. The receptors derive from an adult with an advanced solid tumor such as melanoma, head and neck, liver or kidney cancer. CDR3s include the opening cysteine and the closing phenylalanine or tryptophan. The D gene is left open where the match is weak. Rows may omit the clone size; those that give it use once, few, many or a size class.

>NA|14|TRBD1|TRBJ1-2|TRBV18
TGTGCCAGCTCGGCCCTGGACAGGGTTTATGGCTACACCTTC
CASSALDRVYGYTF
>NA|16|NA|TRBJ1-4|TRBV19
TGTGCCAGTAGAGGGCCTGGGGGACTGGTTAATGAAAAACTGTTTTTT
CASRGPGGLVNEKLFF
>few|15|NA|TRBJ1-2|TRBV14
TGTGCCAGCAGCCAAGATAGGGCAGGCCTCTATGGCTACACCTTC
CASSQDRAGLYGYTF
>once|16|NA|TRBJ2-2|TRBV9
TGTGCCAGCAGCCCTCACGCACCGCAGGACACCGGGGAGCTGTTTTTT
CASSPHAPQDTGELFF
>once|15|TRBD2|TRBJ2-1|TRBV14
TGTGCCAGCAGCCTGGGACTAGCGGGAGACAGGGAGCAGTTCTTC
CASSLGLAGDREQFF
>NA|18|TRBD2|TRBJ2-7|TRBV4-1
TGCGCCAGCAGCCAAACCGGGACTAGCGGGAAAAGGAGCTACGAGCAGTACTTC
CASSQTGTSGKRSYEQYF
>NA|15|TRBD1|TRBJ2-5|TRBV2
TGTGCCAGCAGTACACGACAGGGGGTCCAAGAGACCCAGTACTTC
CASSTRQGVQETQYF
>NA|13|NA|TRBJ2-2|TRBV11-3
TGTGCCAGCAGCCAGGGACCCACCGGGGAGCTGTTTTTT
CASSQGPTGELFF
>once|14|NA|TRBJ1-3|TRBV2
TGTGCCAGCGGCAGATCAAGCTCTGGAAACACCATATATTTT
CASGRSSSGNTIYF
>NA|15|TRBD1|TRBJ2-3|TRBV5-6
TGTGCCAGCAGCTTGGATACAGGGGGCACAGATACGCAGTATTTT
CASSLDTGGTDTQYF
>NA|17|TRBD2|TRBJ2-1|TRBV9
TGTGCCAGCAGCATCGGGACTAGCGGGGGGCCTGGCAATGAGCAGTTCTTC
CASSIGTSGGPGNEQFF
>NA|14|NA|TRBJ2-2|TRBV19
TGTGCCAGTAGTAGGACTACAAACACCGGGGAGCTGTTTTTT
CASSRTTNTGELFF
>NA|14|TRBD1|TRBJ2-7|TRBV5-5
TGTGCCAGCAGCACTGGGACAGGGGGCTACGAGCAGTACTTC
CASSTGTGGYEQYF
>NA|14|TRBD2|TRBJ2-7|TRBV6-1
TGTGCCAGCAGGACTAGCGGGGGGACCTACGAGCAGTACTTC
CASRTSGGTYEQYF